One T cell receptor beta chain is described in this entry. Its antigen is undetermined. The CDR3 has 13 amino acids. The germline V and J ends were trimmed by 2 bases and 10 bases, with 14 bases remaining between them. CDR1 and CDR2 (germline): MNHEY, SVGAGI. Repertoires were generated with immunoSEQ multiplex PCR, while TCRdb's copy carries only in-frame clones and drops some. The sample lists 200,000 to 250,000 clones; 80% to 85% were seen once. The data derive from a study of cytomegalovirus exposure and HLA in healthy donors. Study context: Both the 120 or so validation repertoires and the approximately 640 first-cohort repertoires used the same platform, as reported by a later analysis.

Overall study results and limits: The dataset shows that most TCR sequences were rare, while some public TCRs occurred in many donors. Cytomegalovirus association was listed for approximately 150 TCR beta chains.

The chain couples TRBV6-5 to TRBJ1-1, with D perhaps matching TRBD1 (6 bases). Sequenced material: PBMCs. This receptor was identified in a woman in her twenties or thirties in good health and CMV-seropositive. DNA of the CDR3: TGTGCCAGCAGTTACCAGAGTCGAGGGGGAGCTTTCTTT. Residues: CASSYQSRGGAFF.